The T cell receptor (beta chain) under discussion was sequenced for a study of blood T cell repertoires in COVID-19. Overall study context: The study drew acute and convalescent COVID-19 samples from the United States, Italy and Spain.

Sequenced by immunoSEQ multiplex PCR; TCRdb stores in-frame clones only, minus some. The sample records tens of thousands of clones, about 87% being singletons. Trimming shortened V by 2 bases and J by 5 bases, and 6 bases separated the two germline ends. Germline V lookup: CDR1 SGHVS, CDR2 FQNEAQ. The CDR3 contains 12 residues. The sequence came from a man aged 70-80 years with acute or convalescent COVID-19. The rearrangement joins TRBV7-8 to TRBJ2-5; D is unresolved. The sequenced material came from peripheral blood. This CDR3 reads CASSLSGETQYF. In DNA form, the CDR3 reads TGTGCCAGCAGCTTATCCGGGGAGACCCAGTACTTC.